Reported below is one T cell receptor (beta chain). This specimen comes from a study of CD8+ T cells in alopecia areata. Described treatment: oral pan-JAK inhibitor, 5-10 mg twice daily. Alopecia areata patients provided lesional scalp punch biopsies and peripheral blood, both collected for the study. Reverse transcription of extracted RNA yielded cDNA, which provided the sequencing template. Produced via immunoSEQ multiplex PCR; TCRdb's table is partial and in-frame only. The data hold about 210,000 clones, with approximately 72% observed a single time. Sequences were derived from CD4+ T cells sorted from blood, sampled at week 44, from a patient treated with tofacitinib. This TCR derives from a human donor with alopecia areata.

For the CDR3, the DNA is TGTGCCACCAGCAGAGTAAGGGACAGCACAGATACGCAGTATTTT. It yields the protein CATSRVRDSTDTQYF. This rearrangement joins TRBV15 to TRBJ2-3, with D perhaps given as TRBD1 or TRBD2 (5 bases each). V was pared by 1 base and J by 0 bases, with 8 bases between. The CDR3 sequence is 15 residues long. CDR1 is LNHNV, CDR2 YYDKDF, per germline (reference sequence).